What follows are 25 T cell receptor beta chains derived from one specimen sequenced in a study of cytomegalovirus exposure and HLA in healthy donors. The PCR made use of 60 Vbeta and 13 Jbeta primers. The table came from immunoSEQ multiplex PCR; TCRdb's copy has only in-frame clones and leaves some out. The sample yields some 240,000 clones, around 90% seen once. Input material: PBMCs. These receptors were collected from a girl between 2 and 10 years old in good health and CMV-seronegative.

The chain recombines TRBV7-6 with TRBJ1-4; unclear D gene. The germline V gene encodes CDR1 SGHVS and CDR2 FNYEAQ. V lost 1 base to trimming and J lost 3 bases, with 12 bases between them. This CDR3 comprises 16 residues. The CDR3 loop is CASSLDPGSANEKLFF. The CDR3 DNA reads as TGTGCCAGCAGCTTAGATCCCGGGAGCGCTAATGAAAAACTGTTTTTT.

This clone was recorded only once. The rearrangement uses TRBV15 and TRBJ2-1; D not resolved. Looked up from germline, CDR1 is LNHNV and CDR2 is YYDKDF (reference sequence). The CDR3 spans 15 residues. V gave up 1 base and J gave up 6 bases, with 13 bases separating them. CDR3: CATSRVKQISNEQFF. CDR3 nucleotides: TGTGCCACCAGCAGAGTCAAACAGATTTCCAATGAGCAGTTCTTC.

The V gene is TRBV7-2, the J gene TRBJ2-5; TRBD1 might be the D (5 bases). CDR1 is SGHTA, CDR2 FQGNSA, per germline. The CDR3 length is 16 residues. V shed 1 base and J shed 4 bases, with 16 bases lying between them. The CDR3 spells CASSLGTLRDGETQYF. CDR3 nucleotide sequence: TGTGCCAGCAGCTTAGGCACTCTCAGGGATGGAGAGACCCAGTACTTC. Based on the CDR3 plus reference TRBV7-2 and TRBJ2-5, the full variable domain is GAGVSQSPSNKVTEKGKDVELRCDPISGHTALYWYRQSLGQGLEFLIYFQGNSAPDKSGLPSDRFSAERTGGSVSTLTIQRTQQEDSAVYLCASSLGTLRDGETQYFGPGTRLLVL.

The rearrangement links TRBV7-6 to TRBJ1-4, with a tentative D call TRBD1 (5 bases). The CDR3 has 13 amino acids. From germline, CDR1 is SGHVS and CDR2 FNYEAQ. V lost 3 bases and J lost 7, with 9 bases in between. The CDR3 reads CASSLRQSEKLFF. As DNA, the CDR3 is TGTGCCAGCAGCTTGCGACAGAGTGAAAAACTGTTTTTT.

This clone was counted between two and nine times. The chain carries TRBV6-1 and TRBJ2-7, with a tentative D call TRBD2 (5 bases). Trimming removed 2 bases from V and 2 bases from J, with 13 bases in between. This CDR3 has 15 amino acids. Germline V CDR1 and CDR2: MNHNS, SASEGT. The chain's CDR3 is CASSESRDLPYEQYF. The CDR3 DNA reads TGTGCCAGCAGTGAATCACGGGATCTGCCCTACGAGCAGTACTTC.

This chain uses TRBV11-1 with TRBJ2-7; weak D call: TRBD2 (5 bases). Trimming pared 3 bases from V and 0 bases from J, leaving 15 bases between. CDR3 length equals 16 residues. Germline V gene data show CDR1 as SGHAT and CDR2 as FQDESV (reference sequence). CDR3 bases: TGTGCCAGCAGCTTTAGCGTCCCGCTTGCCTCCTACGAGCAGTACTTC. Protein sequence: CASSFSVPLASYEQYF.

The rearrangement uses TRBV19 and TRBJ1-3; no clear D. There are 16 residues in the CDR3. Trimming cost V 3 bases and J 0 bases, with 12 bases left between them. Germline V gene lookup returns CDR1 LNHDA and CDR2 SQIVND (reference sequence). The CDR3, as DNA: TGTGCCAGTAGTATTCCCCGGAGCTACTCTGGAAACACCATATATTTT. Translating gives CASSIPRSYSGNTIYF. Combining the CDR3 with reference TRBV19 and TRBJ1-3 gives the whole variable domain DGGITQSPKYLFRKEGQNVTLSCEQNLNHDAMYWYRQDPGQGLRLIYYSQIVNDFQKGDIAEGYSVSREKKESFPLTVTSAQKNPTAFYLCASSIPRSYSGNTIYFGEGSWLTVV.

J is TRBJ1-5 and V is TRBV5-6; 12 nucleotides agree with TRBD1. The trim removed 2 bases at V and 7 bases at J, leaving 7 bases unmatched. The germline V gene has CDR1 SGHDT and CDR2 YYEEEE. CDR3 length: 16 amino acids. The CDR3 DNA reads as TGTGCCAGCAGCTTAACAGGGACAGGGGGCTTGCAGCCCCAGCATTTT. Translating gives CASSLTGTGGLQPQHF.

The CDR3 reads CASSFNSGGAYEQYF. DNA for the CDR3: TGTGCCAGCAGCTTCAATAGCGGGGGGGCTTACGAGCAGTACTTC. The V and J genes are TRBV5-6 and TRBJ2-7; TRBD2 matches at 11 bases. CDR1 SGHDT and CDR2 YYEEEE come from the germline V gene. The CDR3 spans 15 residues. J gave up 4 bases and V 2 bases, and 5 bases lay outside the gene matches. The whole variable domain, remainder taken from reference TRBV5-6 and TRBJ2-7, is DAGVTQSPTHLIKTRGQQVTLRCSPKSGHDTVSWYQQALGQGPQFIFQYYEEEERQRGNFPDRFSGHQFPNYSSELNVNALLLGDSALYLCASSFNSGGAYEQYFGPGTRLTVT.

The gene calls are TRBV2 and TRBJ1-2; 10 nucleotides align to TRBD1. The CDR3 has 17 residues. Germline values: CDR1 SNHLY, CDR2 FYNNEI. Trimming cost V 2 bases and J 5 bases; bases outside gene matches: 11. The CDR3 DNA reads TGTGCCAGCAGTGAATTGGGGACAGGGGTTAGCCAATATGGCTACACCTTC. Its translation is CASSELGTGVSQYGYTF.

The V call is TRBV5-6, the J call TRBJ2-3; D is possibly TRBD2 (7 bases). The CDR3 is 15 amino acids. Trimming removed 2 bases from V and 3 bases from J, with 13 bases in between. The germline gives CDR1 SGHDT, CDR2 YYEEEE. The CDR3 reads CASSLGGGETDTQYF. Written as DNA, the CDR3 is TGTGCCAGCAGCTTAGGCGGGGGCGAGACAGATACGCAGTATTTT. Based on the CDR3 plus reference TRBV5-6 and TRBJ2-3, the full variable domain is DAGVTQSPTHLIKTRGQQVTLRCSPKSGHDTVSWYQQALGQGPQFIFQYYEEEERQRGNFPDRFSGHQFPNYSSELNVNALLLGDSALYLCASSLGGGETDTQYFGPGTRLTVL.

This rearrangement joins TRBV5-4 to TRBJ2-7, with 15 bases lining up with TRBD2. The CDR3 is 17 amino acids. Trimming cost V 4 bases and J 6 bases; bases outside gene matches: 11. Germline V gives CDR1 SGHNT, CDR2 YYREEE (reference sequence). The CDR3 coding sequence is TGTGCCAGCAGCCCACCGGGACTAGCGGGAGGATTAGGCGAGCAGTACTTC. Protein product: CASSPPGLAGGLGEQYF.

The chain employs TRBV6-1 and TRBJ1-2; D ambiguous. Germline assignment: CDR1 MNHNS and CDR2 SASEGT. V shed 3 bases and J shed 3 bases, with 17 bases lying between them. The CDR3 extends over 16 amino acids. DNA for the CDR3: TGTGCCAGCAGTGATCTAACCCAATTGTTTCACTATGGCTACACCTTC. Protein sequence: CASSDLTQLFHYGYTF.

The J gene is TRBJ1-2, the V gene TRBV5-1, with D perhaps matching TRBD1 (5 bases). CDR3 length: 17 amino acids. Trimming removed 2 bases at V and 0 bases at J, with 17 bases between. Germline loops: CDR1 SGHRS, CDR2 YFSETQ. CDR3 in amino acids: CASSLGSRQPANYGYTF. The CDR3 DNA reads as TGCGCCAGCAGCTTAGGATCAAGACAGCCAGCTAACTATGGCTACACCTTC.

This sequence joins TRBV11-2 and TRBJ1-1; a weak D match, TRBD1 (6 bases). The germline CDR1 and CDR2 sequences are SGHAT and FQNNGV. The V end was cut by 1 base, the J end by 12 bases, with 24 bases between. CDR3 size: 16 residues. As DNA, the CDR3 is TGTGCCAGCAGCTTAGTCGGGGCCCGGGGACACGGTAAAACTTTCTTT. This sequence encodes CASSLVGARGHGKTFF.

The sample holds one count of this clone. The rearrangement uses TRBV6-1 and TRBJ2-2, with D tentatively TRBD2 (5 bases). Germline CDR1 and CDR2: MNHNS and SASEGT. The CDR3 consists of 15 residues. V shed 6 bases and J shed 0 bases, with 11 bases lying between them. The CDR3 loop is CASSIGGSNTGELFF. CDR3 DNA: TGTGCCAGCAGCATCGGAGGATCGAACACCGGGGAGCTGTTTTTT.

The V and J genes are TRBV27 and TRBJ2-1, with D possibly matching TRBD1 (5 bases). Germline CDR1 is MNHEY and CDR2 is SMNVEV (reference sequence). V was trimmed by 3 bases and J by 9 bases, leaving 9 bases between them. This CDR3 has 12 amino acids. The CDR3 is CASSLFRGEQFF. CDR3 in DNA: TGTGCCAGCAGTTTGTTTAGGGGTGAGCAGTTCTTC.

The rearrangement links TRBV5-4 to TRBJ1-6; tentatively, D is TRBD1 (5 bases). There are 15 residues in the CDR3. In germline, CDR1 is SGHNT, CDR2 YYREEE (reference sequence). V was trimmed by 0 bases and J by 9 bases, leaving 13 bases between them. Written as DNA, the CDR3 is TGTGCCAGCAGCTTGGTGGTTGGGGGAGGTTCACCCCTCCACTTT. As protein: CASSLVVGGGSPLHF. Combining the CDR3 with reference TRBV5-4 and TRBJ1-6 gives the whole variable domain ETGVTQSPTHLIKTRGQQVTLRCSSQSGHNTVSWYQQALGQGPQFIFQYYREEENGRGNFPPRFSGLQFPNYSSELNVNALELDDSALYLCASSLVVGGGSPLHFGNGTRLTVT.

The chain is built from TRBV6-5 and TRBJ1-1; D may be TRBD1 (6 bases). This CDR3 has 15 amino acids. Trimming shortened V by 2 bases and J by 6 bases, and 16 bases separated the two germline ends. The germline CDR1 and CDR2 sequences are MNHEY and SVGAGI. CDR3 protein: CASSYAPGAGAEAFF. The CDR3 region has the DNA TGTGCCAGCAGTTACGCCCCAGGGGCGGGGGCTGAAGCTTTCTTT.

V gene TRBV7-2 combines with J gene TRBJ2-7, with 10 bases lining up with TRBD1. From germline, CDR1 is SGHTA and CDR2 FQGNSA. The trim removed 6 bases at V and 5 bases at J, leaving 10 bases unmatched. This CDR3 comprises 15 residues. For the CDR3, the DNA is TGTGCCAGCAGTCCAACCGGGACAGGGGCCCACGAGCAGTACTTC. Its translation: CASSPTGTGAHEQYF.

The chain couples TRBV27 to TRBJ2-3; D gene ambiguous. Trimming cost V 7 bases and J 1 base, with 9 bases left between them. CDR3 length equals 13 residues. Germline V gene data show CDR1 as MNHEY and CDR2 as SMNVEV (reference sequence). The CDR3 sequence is CASNSLGTDTQYF. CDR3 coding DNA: TGTGCCAGCAACTCCCTGGGCACAGATACGCAGTATTTT.

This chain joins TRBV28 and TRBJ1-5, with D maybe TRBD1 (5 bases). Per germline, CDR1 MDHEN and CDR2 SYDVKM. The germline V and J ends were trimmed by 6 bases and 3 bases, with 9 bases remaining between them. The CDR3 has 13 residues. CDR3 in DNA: TGTGCCAGCAGGACAGAATTCAATCAGCCCCAGCATTTT. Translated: CASRTEFNQPQHF.

The CDR3 loop reads CASSERGLVAGYGSYNEQFF. The CDR3 DNA reads as TGTGCCAGCAGTGAAAGAGGACTAGTAGCGGGTTATGGCTCCTACAATGAGCAGTTCTTC. The gene calls are TRBV6-1 and TRBJ2-1, with TRBD2 matching 7 bases. Germline V lookup: CDR1 MNHNS, CDR2 SASEGT. This CDR3 has 20 residues. The trim removed 2 bases at V and 0 bases at J, leaving 16 bases unmatched.

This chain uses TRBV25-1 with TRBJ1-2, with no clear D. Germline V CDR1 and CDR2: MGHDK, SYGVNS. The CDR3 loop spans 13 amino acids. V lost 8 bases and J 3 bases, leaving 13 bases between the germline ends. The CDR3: CASCPSDYYGYTF. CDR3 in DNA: TGTGCCAGCTGCCCTTCGGACTACTATGGCTACACCTTC.

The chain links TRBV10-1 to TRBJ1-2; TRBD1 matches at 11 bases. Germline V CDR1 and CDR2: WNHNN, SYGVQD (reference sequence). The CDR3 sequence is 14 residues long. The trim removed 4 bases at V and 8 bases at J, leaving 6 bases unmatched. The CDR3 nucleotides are TGCGCCAGCAGTGCGGGACAGGGGGTCGGGGGCTACACCTTC. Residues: CASSAGQGVGGYTF.